Listed below are T cell receptor beta chains from one sample, sequenced in a study of control samples from healthy donors and cancer patients. Here immunoSEQ multiplex PCR was the method, and the copy in TCRdb shows in-frame clones only, minus some. Altogether fewer than 120,000 clones are present, approximately 88% being singletons, with the ten largest covering 3.7%. The source material was PBMCs. Receptors were obtained from a woman between 55 and 75 years old with lung cancer. Both conserved end residues are trimmed from each CDR3.

J | V | CDR3
TRBJ2-3 | TRBV6-4 | ASSEKGGSGSDTQY
TRBJ1-1 | TRBV4-1 | ASSQGIGGVDEAF
TRBJ1-6 | TRBV19 | ASTEGPNNSPLH
TRBJ1-5 | TRBV30 | AWSSNQGIGNQPQH
TRBJ2-7 | TRBV10-3 | AISEGLGTAKQY
TRBJ2-1 | TRBV9 | ASSVATLGLGSYNEQF
TRBJ1-1 | TRBV5-1 | ASSFIQDTEAF
TRBJ2-1 | TRBV5-1 | ASSLAAGAYNEQF
TRBJ1-1 | TRBV4-1 | ASSQERTGGTMNTEAF
TRBJ2-5 | TRBV7-7 | ASSSGLAGIQETQY
TRBJ2-2 | TRBV5-4 | ASSQGGAIRTGELF